The clone carrying this T cell receptor beta chain appeared once. Measured with immunoSEQ multiplex PCR; TCRdb has only the in-frame clones, and not every one. The sample contains just over 90,000 clones, roughly 86% of which appear only once. The data belong to a study of control samples from healthy donors and cancer patients. There are 17 residues in the CDR3. Germline CDR1 reads SNHLY; CDR2 reads FYNNEI. V lost 6 bases and J 4 bases, leaving 24 bases between the germline ends. This sequence was found in a woman aged 50 to 60 in good health. Sequencing input: blood. The V call is TRBV2, the J call TRBJ1-1; no definite D call. The CDR3 spells CASSETVASLGGTEAFF. The CDR3 bases are TGTGCCAGCAGCGAAACCGTAGCCAGCCTTGGAGGCACTGAAGCTTTCTTT.